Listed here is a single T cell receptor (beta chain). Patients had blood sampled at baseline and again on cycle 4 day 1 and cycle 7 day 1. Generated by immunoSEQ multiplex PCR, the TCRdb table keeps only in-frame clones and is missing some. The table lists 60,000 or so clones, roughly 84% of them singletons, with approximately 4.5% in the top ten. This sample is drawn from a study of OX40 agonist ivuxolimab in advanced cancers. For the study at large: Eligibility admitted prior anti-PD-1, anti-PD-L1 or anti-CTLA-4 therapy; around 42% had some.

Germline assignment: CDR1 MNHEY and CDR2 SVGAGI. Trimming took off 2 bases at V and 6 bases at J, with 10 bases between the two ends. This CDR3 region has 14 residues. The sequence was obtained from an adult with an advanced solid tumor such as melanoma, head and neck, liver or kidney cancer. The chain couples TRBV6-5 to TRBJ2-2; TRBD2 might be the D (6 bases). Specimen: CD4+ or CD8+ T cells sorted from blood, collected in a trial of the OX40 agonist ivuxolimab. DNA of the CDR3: TGTGCCAGCAGTTACGACGGAGGGGCCGGGGAGCTGTTTTTT. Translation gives CASSYDGGAGELFF.